The present entry profiles one T cell receptor (beta chain) with its context. V gave up 0 bases and J gave up 2 bases, with 7 bases separating them. CDR1 is SGDLS and CDR2 is YYNGEE in the germline V gene. The CDR3 runs to 14 residues. CD4+CD25+CD127- Tregs, CD4+CD25- non-Tregs, CD4 and CD8 cells were sorted. The data stem from a study of Tregs in tolerant kidney transplant recipients. The assay was immunoSEQ multiplex PCR, and TCRdb's table has in-frame clones only and misses some. Here the sample spans under 300,000 clones, approximately 83% being singletons. The chain employs TRBV9 and TRBJ2-3, with unresolved D. The receptor was derived from a human donor in good health. The sequencing sample was made of CD4+ T cells from blood. CDR3 protein: CASSVALATDTQYF. The CDR3 nucleotides read TGTGCCAGCAGCGTAGCTTTGGCCACAGATACGCAGTATTTT.